Described below is a single TCR beta chain sequence and its context. This clone was counted between two and nine times. There is no known antigen for this receptor. No much larger clone is present one base from it, and per-base qualities are unavailable. The source of the sample is a study of siplizumab effects on memory and regulatory T cells (dated by TCRdb to between 2017 and 2020). Study-level background: The study examined how the anti-CD2 antibody siplizumab affects alloreactive T-cell subsets in allogeneic mixed lymphocyte reactions built from human PBMCs. What the study reported, not specific to this receptor: Greater diversity appeared to be present in unstimulated naive T cells than in memory T cells, and a substantial contribution to the alloresponse seemed to be made by naive cells. Among mappable alloreactive CD4+ clones, an average Treg-derived fraction of roughly 71% was observed with siplizumab, compared with 26.9% in control reactions. Because sequences at frequencies below about 10^-5 were poorly captured, only a minor fraction of alloreactive clones could be mapped back to unstimulated subsets. No functional confirmation was obtained for the suppressive function of proliferating Tregs from siplizumab cultures. About 80-96% of proliferating CD4+ or CD8+ clones could not be given a naive or memory phenotype. The cumulative frequency of alloreactive sequences that could be traced back to unstimulated CD4+ memory T cells was significantly reduced by siplizumab.

The method was the immunoSEQ multiplex PCR assay. About 10^5 TCR templates per sample were assayed by the deep sequencing platform. Genomic DNA extracted from sorted T cells was used for TCRbeta CDR3 sequencing. The original pipeline was this. The R programming language was used for clonal analysis of TCRbeta CDR3 data. Alloreactive CD4+ and CD8+ clones were defined by comparing unstimulated samples with post-reaction CFSE-low samples. Alloreactive CD4+ clones were assigned to regulatory or non-regulatory origin by matching sequences to sorted unstimulated Treg and non-Treg repertoires. TCRdb retrieved this table from immuneACCESS and kept in-frame rearrangements only. Not all clones are present; in checked studies, unresolved V genes account for under half, and no reason is known for the remainder. V and J calls and clone size come straight from that table; D and trimming were deduced from the DNA. The sample profile shows 85,000 to 120,000 clones; about 90% of them were found once. The ten largest make up 0.85% to 1.2% of the sample.

Sorted unstimulated T cells and proliferating T cells recovered from mixed lymphocyte reactions were subjected to TCRbeta CDR3 sequencing. Fresh whole blood from approximately ten HLA-typed healthy donors was used to isolate PBMCs. The CDR3 runs 18 residues from the cysteine to the phenylalanine. CDR3 DNA only is kept here, 54 bases in frame from base 1. In the germline V gene, CDR1 corresponds to MDHEN and CDR2 to SYDVKM. Unmatched junction bases come to 21, with V trimmed by 8 bases and J by 3 bases. The chain uses TRBV28 and TRBJ1-2, and 7 bases in between align with TRBD1. Sequencing was carried out using CD4+ T cells sorted from blood. This clonotype was sampled from a human donor in good health. The CDR3 region reads CASLQGVFIRIEDYGYTF. The DNA sequence is TGTGCCAGCCTTCAGGGGGTATTTATTAGGATAGAGGACTATGGCTACACCTTC.